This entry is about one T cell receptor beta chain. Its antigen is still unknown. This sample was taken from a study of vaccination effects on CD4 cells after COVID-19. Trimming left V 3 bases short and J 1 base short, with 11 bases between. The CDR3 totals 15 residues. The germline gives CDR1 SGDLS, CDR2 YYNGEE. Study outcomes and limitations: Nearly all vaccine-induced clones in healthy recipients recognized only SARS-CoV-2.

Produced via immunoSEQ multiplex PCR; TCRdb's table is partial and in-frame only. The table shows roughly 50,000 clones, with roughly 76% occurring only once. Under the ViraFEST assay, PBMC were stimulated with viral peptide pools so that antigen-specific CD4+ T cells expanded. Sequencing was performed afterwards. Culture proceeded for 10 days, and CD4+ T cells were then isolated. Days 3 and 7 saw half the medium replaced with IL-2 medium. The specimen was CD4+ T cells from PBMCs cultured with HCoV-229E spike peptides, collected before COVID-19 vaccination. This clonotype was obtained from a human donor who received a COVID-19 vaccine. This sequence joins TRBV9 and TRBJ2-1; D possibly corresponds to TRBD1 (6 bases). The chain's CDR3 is CASSAEGDSYNEQFF. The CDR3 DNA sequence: TGTGCCAGCAGCGCCGAGGGGGATTCCTACAATGAGCAGTTCTTC.